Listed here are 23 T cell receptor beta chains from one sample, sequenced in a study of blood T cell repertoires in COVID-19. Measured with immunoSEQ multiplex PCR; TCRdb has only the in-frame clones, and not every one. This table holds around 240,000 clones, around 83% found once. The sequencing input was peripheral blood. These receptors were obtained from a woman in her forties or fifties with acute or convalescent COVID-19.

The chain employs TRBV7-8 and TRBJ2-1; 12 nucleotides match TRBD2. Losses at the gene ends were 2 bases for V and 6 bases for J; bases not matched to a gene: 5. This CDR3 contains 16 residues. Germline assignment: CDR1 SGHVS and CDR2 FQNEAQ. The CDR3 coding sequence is TGTGCCAGCAGCTTAAGCGCTAGCGGGAGGGCCAATGAGCAGTTCTTC. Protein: CASSLSASGRANEQFF.

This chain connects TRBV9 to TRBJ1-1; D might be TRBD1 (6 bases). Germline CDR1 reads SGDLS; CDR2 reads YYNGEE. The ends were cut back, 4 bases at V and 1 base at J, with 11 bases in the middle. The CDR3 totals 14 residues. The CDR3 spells CASSTGTQNTEAFF. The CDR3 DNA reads TGTGCCAGCAGCACCGGGACACAGAACACTGAAGCTTTCTTT. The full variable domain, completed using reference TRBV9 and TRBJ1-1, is DSGVTQTPKHLITATGQRVTLRCSPRSGDLSVYWYQQSLDQGLQFLIQYYNGEERAKGNILERFSAQQFPDLHSELNLSSLELGDSALYFCASSTGTQNTEAFFGQGTRLTVV.

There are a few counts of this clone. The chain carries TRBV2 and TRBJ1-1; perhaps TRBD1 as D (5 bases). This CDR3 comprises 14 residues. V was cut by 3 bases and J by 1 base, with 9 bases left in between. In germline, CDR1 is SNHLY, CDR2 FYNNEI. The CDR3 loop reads CASSETAQNTEAFF. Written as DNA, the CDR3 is TGTGCCAGCAGTGAGACAGCTCAGAACACTGAAGCTTTCTTT.

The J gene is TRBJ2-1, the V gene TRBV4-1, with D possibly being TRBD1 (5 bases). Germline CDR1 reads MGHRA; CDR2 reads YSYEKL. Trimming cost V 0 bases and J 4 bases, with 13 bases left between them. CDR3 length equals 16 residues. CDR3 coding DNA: TGCGCCAGCAGCCAAGAGGGGCGGAGCCGATACAATGAGCAGTTCTTC. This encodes CASSQEGRSRYNEQFF.

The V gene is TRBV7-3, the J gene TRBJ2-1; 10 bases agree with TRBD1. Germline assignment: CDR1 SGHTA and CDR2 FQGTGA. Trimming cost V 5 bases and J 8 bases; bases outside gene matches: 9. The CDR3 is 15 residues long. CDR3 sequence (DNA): TGTGCCAGCAGCCCGGGACAGGGGAATTCGGATGAGCAGTTCTTC. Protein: CASSPGQGNSDEQFF.

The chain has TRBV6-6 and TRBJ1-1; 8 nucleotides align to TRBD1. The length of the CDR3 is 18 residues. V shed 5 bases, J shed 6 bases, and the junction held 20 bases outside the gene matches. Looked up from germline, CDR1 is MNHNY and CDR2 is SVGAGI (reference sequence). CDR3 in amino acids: CASSLSPPRTGLGAEAFF. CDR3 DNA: TGTGCCAGCAGTCTTAGCCCTCCCCGGACAGGGCTGGGGGCTGAAGCTTTCTTT.

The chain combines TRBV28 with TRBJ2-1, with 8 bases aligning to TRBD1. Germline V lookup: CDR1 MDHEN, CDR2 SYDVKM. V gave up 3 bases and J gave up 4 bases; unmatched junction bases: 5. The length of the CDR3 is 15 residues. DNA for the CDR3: TGTGCCAGCAGTTTGCCAGGGGGCGTGTACAATGAGCAGTTCTTC. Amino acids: CASSLPGGVYNEQFF.

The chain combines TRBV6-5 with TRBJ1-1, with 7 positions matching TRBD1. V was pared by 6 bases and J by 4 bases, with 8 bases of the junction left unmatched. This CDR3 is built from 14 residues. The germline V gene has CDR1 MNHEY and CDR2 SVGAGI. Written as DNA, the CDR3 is TGTGCCAGCAGAGGCCTCCGACAGGGCACTGAAGCTTTCTTT. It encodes CASRGLRQGTEAFF.

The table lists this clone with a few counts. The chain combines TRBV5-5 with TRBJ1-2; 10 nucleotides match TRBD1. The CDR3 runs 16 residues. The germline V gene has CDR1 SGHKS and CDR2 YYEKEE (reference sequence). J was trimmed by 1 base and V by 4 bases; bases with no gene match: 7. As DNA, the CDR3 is TGTGCCAGCAGCGCCTCCGGGACAGGGGTTAACTATGGCTACACCTTC. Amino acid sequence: CASSASGTGVNYGYTF.

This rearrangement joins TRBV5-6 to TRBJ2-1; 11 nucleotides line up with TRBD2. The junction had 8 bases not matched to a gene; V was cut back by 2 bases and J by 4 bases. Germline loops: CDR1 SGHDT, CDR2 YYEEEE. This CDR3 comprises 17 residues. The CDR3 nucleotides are TGTGCCAGCAGCTTTGTAATAGCGGGGGGGCCTTACAATGAGCAGTTCTTC. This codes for CASSFVIAGGPYNEQFF.

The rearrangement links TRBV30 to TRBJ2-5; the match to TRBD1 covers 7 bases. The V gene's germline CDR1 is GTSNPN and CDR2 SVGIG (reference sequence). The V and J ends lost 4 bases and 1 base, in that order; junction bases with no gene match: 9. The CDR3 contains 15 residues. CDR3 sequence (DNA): TGTGCCTGGACCACCGGGACAGCGTTCCAAGAGACCCAGTACTTC. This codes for CAWTTGTAFQETQYF.

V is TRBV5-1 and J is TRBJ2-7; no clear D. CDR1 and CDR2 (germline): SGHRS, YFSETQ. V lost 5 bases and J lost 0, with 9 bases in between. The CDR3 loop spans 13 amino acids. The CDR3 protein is CASRRLVSYEQYF. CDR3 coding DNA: TGCGCCAGCAGAAGACTCGTCTCCTACGAGCAGTACTTC. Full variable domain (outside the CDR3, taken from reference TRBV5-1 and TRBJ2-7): KAGVTQTPRYLIKTRGQQVTLSCSPISGHRSVSWYQQTPGQGLQFLFEYFSETQRNKGNFPGRFSGRQFSNSRSEMNVSTLELGDSALYLCASRRLVSYEQYFGPGTRLTVT.

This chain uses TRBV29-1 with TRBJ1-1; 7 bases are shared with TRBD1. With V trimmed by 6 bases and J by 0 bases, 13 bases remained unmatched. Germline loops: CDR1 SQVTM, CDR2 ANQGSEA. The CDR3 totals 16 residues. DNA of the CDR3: TGCAGCGTCGCACCGATGACAGGGCACATGAACACTGAAGCTTTCTTT. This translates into CSVAPMTGHMNTEAFF.

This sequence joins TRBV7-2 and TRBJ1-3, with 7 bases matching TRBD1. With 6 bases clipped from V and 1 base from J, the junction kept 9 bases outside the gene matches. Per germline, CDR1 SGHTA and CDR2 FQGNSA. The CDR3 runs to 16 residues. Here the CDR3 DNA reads TGTGCCAGCAGTTCCGGCGGGACAGCTTCTGGAAACACCATATATTTT. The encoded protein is CASSSGGTASGNTIYF.

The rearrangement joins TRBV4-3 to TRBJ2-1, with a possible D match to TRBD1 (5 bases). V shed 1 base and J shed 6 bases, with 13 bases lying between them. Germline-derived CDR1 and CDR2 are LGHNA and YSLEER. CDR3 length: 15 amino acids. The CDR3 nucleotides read TGCGCCAGCAGCCAAGCAGGGCTTGAGCGCAATGAGCAGTTCTTC. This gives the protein CASSQAGLERNEQFF.

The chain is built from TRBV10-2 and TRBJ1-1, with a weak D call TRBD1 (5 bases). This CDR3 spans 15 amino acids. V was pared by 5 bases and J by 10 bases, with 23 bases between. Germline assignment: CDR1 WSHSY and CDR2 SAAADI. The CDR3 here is CASSSLQGGGVGAFF. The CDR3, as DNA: TGCGCCAGCAGTTCCCTCCAGGGTGGGGGGGTTGGAGCTTTCTTT.

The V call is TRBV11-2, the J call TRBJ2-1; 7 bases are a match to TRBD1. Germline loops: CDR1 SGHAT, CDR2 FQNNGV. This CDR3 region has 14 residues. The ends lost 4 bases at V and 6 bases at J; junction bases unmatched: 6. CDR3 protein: CASSSDRLFNEQFF. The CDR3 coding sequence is TGTGCCAGCAGCTCGGACAGGCTGTTCAATGAGCAGTTCTTC. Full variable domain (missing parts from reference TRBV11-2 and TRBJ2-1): EAGVAQSPRYKIIEKRQSVAFWCNPISGHATLYWYQQILGQGPKLLIQFQNNGVVDDSQLPKDRFSAERLKGVDSTLKIQPAKLEDSAVYLCASSSDRLFNEQFFGPGTRLTVL.

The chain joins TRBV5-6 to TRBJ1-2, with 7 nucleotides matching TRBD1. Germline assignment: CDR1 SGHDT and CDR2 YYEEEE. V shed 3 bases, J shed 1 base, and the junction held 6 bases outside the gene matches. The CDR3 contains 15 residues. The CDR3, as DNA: TGTGCCAGCAGCTCTACGGACAGGTTTAACTATGGCTACACCTTC. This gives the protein CASSSTDRFNYGYTF. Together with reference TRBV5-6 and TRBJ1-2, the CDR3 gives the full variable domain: DAGVTQSPTHLIKTRGQQVTLRCSPKSGHDTVSWYQQALGQGPQFIFQYYEEEERQRGNFPDRFSGHQFPNYSSELNVNALLLGDSALYLCASSSTDRFNYGYTFGSGTRLTVV.

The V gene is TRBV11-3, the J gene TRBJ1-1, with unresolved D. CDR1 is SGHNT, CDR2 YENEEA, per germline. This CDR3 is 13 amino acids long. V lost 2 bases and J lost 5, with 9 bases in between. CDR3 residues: CASSLQPGTEAFF. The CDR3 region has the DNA TGTGCCAGCAGCTTACAACCGGGGACTGAAGCTTTCTTT.

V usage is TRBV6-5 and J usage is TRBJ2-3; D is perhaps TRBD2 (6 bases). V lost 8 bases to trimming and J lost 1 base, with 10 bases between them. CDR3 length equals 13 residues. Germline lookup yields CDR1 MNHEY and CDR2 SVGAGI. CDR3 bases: TGTGCCAGCCTCAGGAGGGGCACAGATACGCAGTATTTT. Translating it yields CASLRRGTDTQYF.

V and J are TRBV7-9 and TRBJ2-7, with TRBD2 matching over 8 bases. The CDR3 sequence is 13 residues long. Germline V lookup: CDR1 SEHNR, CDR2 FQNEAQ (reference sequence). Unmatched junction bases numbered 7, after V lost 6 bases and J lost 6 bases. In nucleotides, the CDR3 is TGTGCCAGCAGGGCAGCGGGAGCGGGCGAGCAGTACTTC. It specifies CASRAAGAGEQYF.

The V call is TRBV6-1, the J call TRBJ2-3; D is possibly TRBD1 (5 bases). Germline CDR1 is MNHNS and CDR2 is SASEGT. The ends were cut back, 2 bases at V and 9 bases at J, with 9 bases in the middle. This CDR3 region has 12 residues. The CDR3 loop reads CASSERTTTQYF. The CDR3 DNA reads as TGTGCCAGCAGTGAAAGGACAACGACGCAGTATTTT.

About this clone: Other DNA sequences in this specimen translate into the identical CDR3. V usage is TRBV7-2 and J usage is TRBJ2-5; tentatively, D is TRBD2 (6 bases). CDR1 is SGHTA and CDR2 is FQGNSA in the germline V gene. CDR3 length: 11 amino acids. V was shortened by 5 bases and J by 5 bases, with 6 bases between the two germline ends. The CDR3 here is CASSRGETQYF. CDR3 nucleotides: TGTGCCAGCAGCCGGGGGGAGACCCAGTACTTC.